This T cell receptor (beta chain) was sequenced in a study of Ad26.COV2.S vaccination and SARS-CoV-2 variants. Here immunoSEQ multiplex PCR was the method, and the copy in TCRdb shows in-frame clones only, minus some. The repertoire has roughly 410,000 clones, around four fifths of them found once; the top ten carry about 7.1%. The germline V and J ends were trimmed by 8 bases and 0 bases, with 9 bases remaining between them. This CDR3 is built from 13 residues. Looked up from germline, CDR1 is MNHEY and CDR2 is SVGAGI. General study findings and limits: Recipients given vaccine exceeded placebo recipients in spike-specific TCR breadth.

Details on this clone: Its specificity is not known.

This sample's treatment: around 19 received Ad26.COV2.S at low or high dose, single or two shots; a few received placebo; per-sample allocation not given. Sampling occurred on day 63 after the first vaccine or placebo injection. An adult of 18-55 years in Boston served as donor. The chain has TRBV6-5 and TRBJ2-3; D gene unclear. This specimen consisted of peripheral blood, obtained in a trial of Ad26.COV2.S vaccine versus placebo. The origin of this receptor is a person aged 18-60 years who received the Ad26.COV2.S COVID-19 vaccine or a placebo. CDR3 in DNA: TGTGCCAGCGCTCGGGCCAGCACAGATACGCAGTATTTT. Translated: CASARASTDTQYF.